This TCR beta chain was found in a study of CD8 T cells in Susac syndrome. As for this clonotype: Its cognate antigen is unknown.

Whole-study findings and limits: As the study acknowledged, the number of individuals who were part of its TCR sequencing and HLA analysis was relatively small.

Reverse transcription of about 0.45 to 1 ug RNA was carried out with random hexamers. TCRdb processed the immunoSEQ multiplex PCR reads anew with MiXCR; each CDR3 protein has one entry. Altogether about 150,000 distinct CDR3 sequences are present, roughly 94% being singletons, with the ten largest covering under 0.095%. Peripheral blood CD8+ and CD4+ T cells were profiled by TCR beta sequencing. TEMRA cells were enriched by FACS, and CD4+ and CD8+ T cells were negatively isolated. V was trimmed by 0 bases and J by 6 bases, leaving 7 bases between them. CDR1 is MNHEY and CDR2 is SVGAGI in the germline V gene. The CDR3 totals 13 residues.

Material: CD4+ T cells from PBMCs. This receptor was obtained from a human donor in good health. V usage is TRBV6-5 and J usage is TRBJ2-3, with D hard to call. The CDR3 coding sequence is TGTGCCAGCAGTTACTCGAGGCCTGATACGCAGTATTTT. Residues: CASSYSRPDTQYF.